These 8 T cell receptor beta chains share one sample of origin, sequenced in a study of T cells in Graves' hyperthyroidism and ophthalmopathy (dated by TCRdb to 2018 to 2020). The library was prepared using multiplex PCR. The instrument was an Illumina HiSeq 2000. The TCR beta CDR3 regions were amplified from the RNA transcripts. The first round of RT-PCR for the TCR CDR3 was performed with the HTBI primer set and the Qiagen OneStep RT-PCR kit. The public reads were run again by TCRdb, first through fastp at Q25 and then through MiXCR, and only productive beta chains were kept. Each CDR3 protein appears once, grouped with its most common genes and DNA. This sample comprises roughly 500,000 distinct CDR3 sequences, roughly a sixth of them detected only once. The ten largest account for 29% of the sample. Sequencing was done on a sample of blood. These receptors all stem from a woman aged 25 to 39 with Graves' ophthalmopathy.

This clonotype has more than one count but fewer than ten. The J gene is TRBJ2-5, the V gene TRBV28; D not certain. The CDR3 runs 14 residues. From germline, CDR1 is MDHEN and CDR2 SYDVKM. The germline V and J ends were trimmed by 6 bases and 7 bases, with 18 bases remaining between them. DNA of the CDR3: TGTGCCAGCAGCTTAGGCCCAGCCGTCACGACCCAGTACTTC. Translating it yields CASSLGPAVTTQYF.

This clonotype occurred many times. The chain is built from TRBV6-5 and TRBJ1-1; D is unclear. The germline CDR1 and CDR2 sequences are MNHEY and SVGAGI. V lost 1 base, J lost 4 bases, and 7 bases lay in between. CDR3 length equals 13 residues. The CDR3 reads CASSYFGGTEAFF. CDR3 sequence (DNA): TGTGCCAGCAGTTACTTTGGAGGCACTGAAGCTTTCTTT.

The table lists this clonotype with many counts. V is TRBV20-1 and J is TRBJ2-1; TRBD2 aligns across 8 bases. CDR1 is DFQATT and CDR2 is SNEGSKA in the germline V gene (reference sequence). CDR3 length equals 14 residues. Trimming cost V 6 bases and J 6 bases; bases outside gene matches: 10. CDR3 coding DNA: TGCAGTGCCAGTGGGGGGCTAGCGGGCAATGAGCAGTTCTTC. It is translated as CSASGGLAGNEQFF.

The rearrangement uses TRBV3-1 and TRBJ1-1; 7 bases line up with TRBD1. The CDR3 contains 15 residues. Trimming removed 4 bases from V and 1 base from J; junction bases left unmatched: 6. Germline CDR1 and CDR2: LGHDT and YNNKEL (reference sequence). Written as DNA, the CDR3 is TGTGCCAGCAGCCCCCGGGACAGAACGAACACTGAAGCTTTCTTT. Translated, it gives CASSPRDRTNTEAFF.

At least ten counts were recorded for this clonotype. This chain connects TRBV2 to TRBJ2-7; 10 bases line up with TRBD2. The V and J ends lost 8 bases and 1 base, in that order; junction bases with no gene match: 2. The CDR3 length is 13 residues. Germline CDR1 is SNHLY and CDR2 is FYNNEI. The CDR3 sequence: CASLGLASYEQYF. The CDR3 DNA is TGTGCCAGCCTGGGACTAGCGTCCTACGAGCAGTACTTC.

V usage is TRBV28 and J usage is TRBJ2-7; 7 bases are shared with TRBD1. The CDR3 runs 13 residues. The V gene end was trimmed by 9 bases and the J gene end by 4 bases; junction bases not matched to a gene: 9. The germline gives CDR1 MDHEN, CDR2 SYDVKM. The CDR3 sequence is CASSGTESYEQYF. CDR3 in DNA: TGTGCCAGTTCCGGGACAGAGTCTTACGAGCAGTACTTC. Filled out from reference TRBV28 and TRBJ2-7, the complete variable domain reads DVKVTQSSRYLVKRTGEKVFLECVQDMDHENMFWYRQDPGLGLRLIYFSYDVKMKEKGDIPEGYSVSREKKERFSLILESASTNQTSMYLCASSGTESYEQYFGPGTRLTVT.

CDR3 nucleotides: TGTGCCCTCTCCGGCGGGGGAGGGCCTGGCGGGGAGCTGTTTTTT. Translating it yields CALSGGGGPGGELFF. The chain is built from TRBV10-3 and TRBJ2-2; 7 bases line up with TRBD2. The junction had 16 bases not matched to a gene; V was cut back by 11 bases and J by 7 bases. Germline V CDR1 and CDR2: ENHRY, SYGVKD. CDR3 length equals 15 residues.

The chain couples TRBV29-1 to TRBJ1-2, with D maybe TRBD1 (6 bases). Germline V gene sequence: CDR1 SQVTM, CDR2 ANQGSEA. CDR3 length: 13 amino acids. V lost 5 bases and J lost 6, with 16 bases in between. As DNA, the CDR3 is TGCAGCGTTAGTATTGGGCGGGGGCATGGCTACACCTTC. Its translation is CSVSIGRGHGYTF.